These 25 T cell receptor beta chains share one sample of origin, sequenced in a study of beta chain features in type 1 diabetes. Sequenced material consisted of expressed TCRB transcripts (all of the isolated RNA was reverse transcribed). The protocol was immunoSEQ multiplex PCR, while the TCRdb copy is restricted to in-frame clones and leaves out a portion. The repertoire holds a few hundred thousand clones, with 9.6% as singletons. Material for sequencing was naive CD4+ T cells from blood. Source of these receptors: a woman aged 18-30 years in good health.

Here the CDR3 DNA reads TGTGCCAGCAGTCTAGCGGGAGGCCCTATGGAGACCCAGTACTTC. This encodes CASSLAGGPMETQYF. The chain links TRBV6-5 to TRBJ2-5; 11 bases map to TRBD2. The junction had 7 bases not matched to a gene; V was cut back by 5 bases and J by 5 bases. CDR3 length: 15 residues. CDR1 is MNHEY and CDR2 is SVGAGI in the germline V gene.

There are a few counts of this clone. The chain recombines TRBV5-1 with TRBJ2-7; 11 positions match TRBD1. CDR1 and CDR2 from the germline V gene are SGHRS and YFSETQ. The J segment lost 5 bases and the V segment lost 0 bases, leaving 1 base of the junction unmatched. This CDR3 region has 14 residues. The CDR3 region is CASSLGGQGDEQYF. CDR3 sequence (DNA): TGCGCCAGCAGCTTGGGGGGACAGGGGGACGAGCAGTACTTC.

This clone showed up just a few times. V and J are TRBV2 and TRBJ2-3; a possible D gene is TRBD2 (7 bases). The CDR3 sequence is 13 residues long. CDR1 is SNHLY and CDR2 is FYNNEI in the germline V gene. The V and J ends lost 4 bases and 8 bases respectively, with 13 bases between them. CDR3 protein: CASSGGGAGTQYF. In DNA form, the CDR3 reads TGTGCCAGCAGTGGTGGGGGGGCCGGTACGCAGTATTTT.

This chain uses TRBV30 with TRBJ2-1; D may be TRBD2 (7 bases). Germline loops: CDR1 GTSNPN, CDR2 SVGIG (reference sequence). This CDR3 contains 14 residues. V was trimmed by 4 bases and J by 5 bases, leaving 15 bases between them. The CDR3 DNA is TGTGCCTGGAACACGGGGCGGGGGCACAATGAGCAGTTCTTC. This gives the protein CAWNTGRGHNEQFF.

This clone has a handful of counts. The CDR3: CASSAGAAEAFF. In DNA form, the CDR3 reads TGCGCCAGCAGCGCGGGGGCCGCTGAAGCTTTCTTT. The rearrangement links TRBV10-2 to TRBJ1-1; TRBD1 might be the D (6 bases). CDR1 WSHSY and CDR2 SAAADI come from the germline V gene. The length of the CDR3 is 12 residues. The V and J ends lost 6 bases and 6 bases respectively, with 11 bases between them.

This clone was seen only a few times. This chain uses TRBV30 with TRBJ2-7; TRBD2 matches at 9 bases. This CDR3 spans 14 amino acids. Germline CDR1 is GTSNPN and CDR2 is SVGIG (reference sequence). The J segment lost 6 bases and the V segment lost 3 bases, leaving 9 bases of the junction unmatched. The CDR3 loop is CAWRFASGIGEQYF. CDR3 nucleotides: TGTGCCTGGAGGTTTGCTAGCGGGATTGGCGAGCAGTACTTC. Using reference TRBV30 and TRBJ2-7 for the parts outside the CDR3, the full variable domain is SQTIHQWPATLVQPVGSPLSLECTVEGTSNPNLYWYRQAAGRGLQLLFYSVGIGQISSEVPQNLSASRPQDRQFILSSKKLLLSDSGFYLCAWRFASGIGEQYFGPGTRLTVT.

This clone was detected only a few times. The J gene is TRBJ1-1, the V gene TRBV6-1; weak D call: TRBD1 (5 bases). Trimming left V 6 bases short and J 1 base short, with 9 bases between. CDR1 is MNHNS, CDR2 SASEGT, per germline. The CDR3 runs to 13 residues. CDR3 coding DNA: TGTGCCAGCAGGGTACAGGAGAACACTGAAGCTTTCTTT. Its translation: CASRVQENTEAFF.

The chain is built from TRBV30 and TRBJ2-5, with D tentatively TRBD2 (5 bases). V was clipped by 1 base and J by 5 bases, with 11 bases between them. The CDR3 contains 13 residues. Germline V lookup: CDR1 GTSNPN, CDR2 SVGIG (reference sequence). This CDR3 is CAWSARARETQYF. The DNA of the CDR3 is TGTGCCTGGAGTGCGAGGGCGCGGGAGACCCAGTACTTC.

This chain links TRBV19 with TRBJ1-5, with a possible D match to TRBD1 (5 bases). The CDR3 runs 13 residues. V was shortened by 1 base and J by 6 bases, with 7 bases between the two germline ends. In germline, CDR1 is LNHDA, CDR2 SQIVND (reference sequence). The CDR3 loop reads CASSIGRGQPQHF. CDR3 bases: TGTGCCAGTAGTATAGGGAGGGGTCAGCCCCAGCATTTT.

This chain links TRBV18 with TRBJ1-6; 7 bases map to TRBD1. Germline V CDR1 and CDR2: KGHSH, LQKENI. The CDR3 has 15 amino acids. V was pared by 2 bases and J by 6 bases, with 4 bases of the junction left unmatched. The CDR3 sequence is CASSPIDRVNSPLHF. CDR3 coding DNA: TGTGCCAGCTCACCAATCGACAGGGTTAATTCACCCCTCCACTTT. The full variable domain, rest sourced from reference TRBV18 and TRBJ1-6, is NAGVMQNPRHLVRRRGQEARLRCSPMKGHSHVYWYRQLPEEGLKFMVYLQKENIIDESGMPKERFSAEFPKEGPSILRIQQVVRGDSAAYFCASSPIDRVNSPLHFGNGTRLTVT.

This clone was seen a handful of times. The V gene is TRBV11-3, the J gene TRBJ2-1; TRBD1 matches 8 bases. V lost 4 bases and J lost 2; bases outside the gene matches: 7. Germline CDR1 reads SGHNT; CDR2 reads YENEEA. The CDR3 consists of 16 residues. The CDR3 spells CASSSGQGKPYNEQFF. The CDR3 DNA reads TGTGCCAGCAGCTCCGGACAGGGCAAACCCTACAATGAGCAGTTCTTC.

This clone was counted a few times. The V and J genes are TRBV4-1 and TRBJ1-1; TRBD1 matches 7 bases. The CDR3 spans 13 residues. The trim removed 1 base at V and 9 bases at J, leaving 5 bases unmatched. Germline V CDR1 and CDR2: MGHRA, YSYEKL. The CDR3 spells CASSQAGTAQAFF. The CDR3 region has the DNA TGCGCCAGCAGCCAAGCCGGGACAGCCCAAGCTTTCTTT.

The chain combines TRBV5-4 with TRBJ1-5; D uncertain. This CDR3 comprises 16 residues. CDR1 SGHNT and CDR2 YYREEE come from the germline V gene (reference sequence). V was shortened by 0 bases and J by 1 base, with 11 bases between the two germline ends. As DNA, the CDR3 is TGTGCCAGCAGCTTGGGAGGGAGCTGGAGCAATCAGCCCCAGCATTTT. Encoded protein: CASSLGGSWSNQPQHF.

There are a few counts of this clone. V and J are TRBV5-4 and TRBJ1-4; D perhaps matches TRBD1 (5 bases). V was pared by 4 bases and J by 6 bases, with 13 bases between. The germline V gene encodes CDR1 SGHNT and CDR2 YYREEE (reference sequence). CDR3 length: 14 amino acids. As DNA, the CDR3 is TGTGCCAGCAGCGCCGCCAGGGCAGATGAAAAACTGTTTTTT. Protein sequence: CASSAARADEKLFF.

The sample holds a few counts of this clone. J is TRBJ1-5 and V is TRBV6-1, with a tentative D call TRBD1 (5 bases). Germline CDR1 MNHNS, CDR2 SASEGT. Deletions cut 4 bases from V and 6 bases from J, with 10 bases between. This CDR3 is 13 amino acids long. The CDR3 here is CASSGAGGQPQHF. In nucleotides, the CDR3 is TGTGCCAGCAGTGGGGCGGGGGGTCAGCCCCAGCATTTT.

This clone was observed a few times. The genes are TRBV6-5 and TRBJ2-7, with TRBD2 matching 9 bases. After removal of 6 bases from V and 2 bases from J, the junction contained 11 bases not matched to a gene. The CDR3 runs to 16 residues. In germline, CDR1 is MNHEY, CDR2 SVGAGI. The CDR3 DNA is TGTGCCAGCAGGTACACGGGGCTAGCGGGGACCTACGAGCAGTACTTC. It encodes CASRYTGLAGTYEQYF.

The rearrangement links TRBV14 to TRBJ2-3, with 9 bases aligning to TRBD2. The CDR3 is 16 amino acids. The V segment lost 1 base and the J segment 4 bases; nucleotides outside the gene matches: 6. The germline V gene encodes CDR1 SGHDN and CDR2 FVKESK. The CDR3 nucleotides are TGTGCCAGCAGCCAAGTTTTCAGCGGGGGGCCAGATACGCAGTATTTT. Protein product: CASSQVFSGGPDTQYF.

The gene calls are TRBV4-3 and TRBJ2-3; D possibly corresponds to TRBD2 (6 bases). The CDR3 totals 16 residues. The germline V gene encodes CDR1 LGHNA and CDR2 YSLEER. V lost 0 bases to trimming and J lost 2 bases, with 12 bases between them. CDR3: CASSQDVSGHTDTQYF. The CDR3 DNA sequence: TGCGCCAGCAGCCAAGATGTCAGCGGGCACACAGATACGCAGTATTTT.

The rearrangement joins TRBV28 to TRBJ1-2, with no clear D. Per the germline V gene, CDR1 is MDHEN and CDR2 is SYDVKM. The CDR3 length is 13 residues. The V end lost 5 bases, the J end lost 4 bases, and 11 bases lay between the germline ends. The CDR3 bases are TGTGCCAGCAGTCGACTGCAGTTCTATGGCTACACCTTC. This sequence encodes CASSRLQFYGYTF.

This clone was counted only a few times. The chain uses TRBV10-2 and TRBJ2-7, with TRBD2 as a possible D gene (6 bases). Germline-derived CDR1 and CDR2 are WSHSY and SAAADI. V was pared by 6 bases and J by 3 bases, with 18 bases between. The CDR3 extends over 15 amino acids. The CDR3 sequence: CASRGGTFAGYEQYF. As DNA, the CDR3 is TGCGCCAGCAGGGGCGGGACCTTCGCGGGCTACGAGCAGTACTTC.

This clone was seen only a few times. The chain combines TRBV30 with TRBJ2-2; the match to TRBD2 covers 7 bases. The germline V gene encodes CDR1 GTSNPN and CDR2 SVGIG (reference sequence). This CDR3 region has 13 residues. V was clipped by 2 bases and J by 6 bases; unmatched bases: 3. The CDR3 DNA sequence: TGTGCCTGGAGTCGCAGCGGGGCCGGGGAGCTGTTTTTT. Its protein product is CAWSRSGAGELFF. Full variable domain (rest looked up from reference TRBV30 and TRBJ2-2): SQTIHQWPATLVQPVGSPLSLECTVEGTSNPNLYWYRQAAGRGLQLLFYSVGIGQISSEVPQNLSASRPQDRQFILSSKKLLLSDSGFYLCAWSRSGAGELFFGEGSRLTVL.

The V and J genes are TRBV18 and TRBJ1-4, with TRBD1 identical over 7 bases. Germline V CDR1 and CDR2: KGHSH, LQKENI. The CDR3 runs to 15 residues. V lost 5 bases to trimming and J lost 8 bases; unmatched junction nucleotides: 11. Here the CDR3 reads CASSVLGQPREKLFF. CDR3 in DNA: TGTGCCAGCTCAGTCTTGGGACAGCCCCGAGAAAAACTGTTTTTT.

This clone was counted a few times. V and J are TRBV2 and TRBJ2-5; 12 nucleotides match TRBD2. Per germline, CDR1 SNHLY and CDR2 FYNNEI. The CDR3 runs to 15 residues. The trim removed 6 bases at V and 6 bases at J, leaving 8 bases unmatched. The CDR3, as DNA: TGTGCCAGCAGGGGGTGGACTAGCGGGATGCAGACCCAGTACTTC. Protein sequence: CASRGWTSGMQTQYF. Full variable domain (remainder filled in from reference TRBV2 and TRBJ2-5): EPEVTQTPSHQVTQMGQEVILRCVPISNHLYFYWYRQILGQKVEFLVSFYNNEISEKSEIFDDQFSVERPDGSNFTLKIRSTKLEDSAMYFCASRGWTSGMQTQYFGPGTRLLVL.

This clone showed up just a few times. V and J are TRBV18 and TRBJ1-3, with a possible D match to TRBD1 (6 bases). Looked up from germline, CDR1 is KGHSH and CDR2 is LQKENI. Trimming shortened V by 3 bases and J by 0 bases, and 12 bases separated the two germline ends. The CDR3 is made up of 16 amino acids. CDR3 sequence: CASSPSTGDSGNTIYF. Written as DNA, the CDR3 is TGTGCCAGCTCACCCTCGACAGGAGACTCTGGAAACACCATATATTTT.

The genes are TRBV20-1 and TRBJ1-1; D gene unclear. Trimming pared 6 bases from V and 7 bases from J, leaving 12 bases between. The V gene's germline CDR1 is DFQATT and CDR2 SNEGSKA (reference sequence). The CDR3 runs to 11 residues. CDR3 in DNA: TGCAGTGCACGAGGCGGCTATGAAGCTTTCTTT. Its translation: CSARGGYEAFF.